This T cell receptor (beta chain) comes out of a study of blood T cells in healthy people across ages. Study observations and caveats: Per million T cells, TCR beta diversity dropped roughly linearly as age increased.

In this sample, this clonotype turned up a few times. Its antigen is still unknown. Germline V gene sequence: CDR1 SGHDT, CDR2 YYEEEE. Trimming removed 4 bases from V and 0 bases from J, with 13 bases in between. The CDR3 is made up of 15 amino acids. The second PCR ran roughly 7 to 12 cycles with a sample-barcoded 5' primer and J-beta primers. TCRdb processed the 5' RACE reads anew with MiXCR; each CDR3 protein has one entry. Of about 900,000 distinct CDR3 sequences detected, roughly 50% appear once; the ten largest clones hold roughly 13%. The total RNA that was extracted per sample amounted to at least 5.5 micrograms.

The sequenced material came from blood. The chain employs TRBV5-6 and TRBJ1-2, with a tentative D call TRBD1 (5 bases). The origin of this receptor is a man aged 30-40 years in good health. CDR3 protein: CASSPNRRANYGYTF. In nucleotides, the CDR3 is TGTGCCAGCAGCCCTAACAGGCGTGCTAACTATGGCTACACCTTC. Using reference TRBV5-6 and TRBJ1-2 for the parts outside the CDR3, the full variable domain is DAGVTQSPTHLIKTRGQQVTLRCSPKSGHDTVSWYQQALGQGPQFIFQYYEEEERQRGNFPDRFSGHQFPNYSSELNVNALLLGDSALYLCASSPNRRANYGYTFGSGTRLTVV.